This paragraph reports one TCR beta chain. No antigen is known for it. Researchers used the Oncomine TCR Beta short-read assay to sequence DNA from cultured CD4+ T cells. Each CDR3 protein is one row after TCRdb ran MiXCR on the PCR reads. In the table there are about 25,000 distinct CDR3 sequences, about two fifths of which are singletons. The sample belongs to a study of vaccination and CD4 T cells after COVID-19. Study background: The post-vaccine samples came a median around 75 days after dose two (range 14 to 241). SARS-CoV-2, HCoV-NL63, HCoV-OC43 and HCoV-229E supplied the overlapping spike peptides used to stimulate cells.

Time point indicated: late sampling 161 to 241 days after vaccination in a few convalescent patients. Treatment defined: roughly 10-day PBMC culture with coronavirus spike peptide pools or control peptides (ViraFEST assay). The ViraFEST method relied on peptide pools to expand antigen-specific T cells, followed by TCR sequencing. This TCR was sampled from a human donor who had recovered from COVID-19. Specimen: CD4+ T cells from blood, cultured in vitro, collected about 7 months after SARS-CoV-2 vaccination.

The CDR3 region has the DNA TGCGCCAGCAGTGAGAGCGCCAATGAGCAGTTCTTC. This encodes CASSESANEQFF. The V and J genes are TRBV10-1 and TRBJ2-1; no clear D. This CDR3 is 12 amino acids long. Germline assignment: CDR1 WNHNN and CDR2 SYGVQD (reference sequence). V was shortened by 2 bases and J by 6 bases, with 5 bases between the two germline ends.